The 9 T cell receptor beta chains below come from one sample, sequenced in a study of cytomegalovirus exposure and HLA in healthy donors. Researchers ran the PCR with 60 Vbeta and 13 Jbeta primers. Profiled with immunoSEQ multiplex PCR; TCRdb holds only in-frame clones, not every one. The sample lists approximately 130,000 clones, about four fifths occurring once. Material: PBMCs. All receptors derive from a man in his late teens or twenties in good health and CMV-seronegative.

This chain joins TRBV4-1 and TRBJ1-3; D unresolved. Germline CDR1 MGHRA, CDR2 YSYEKL. V lost 1 base and J 2 bases, leaving 15 bases between the germline ends. The CDR3 loop spans 17 amino acids. The chain's CDR3 is CASSQGRRLAAGNTIYF. CDR3 coding DNA: TGCGCCAGCAGCCAAGGGCGGAGACTGGCTGCTGGAAACACCATATATTTT.

This chain links TRBV6-6 with TRBJ1-2; TRBD1 might be the D (6 bases). CDR1 is MNHNY and CDR2 is SVGAGI in the germline V gene (reference sequence). Trimming pared 5 bases from V and 4 bases from J, leaving 11 bases between. The CDR3 has 13 residues. The CDR3: CASSRQTGYGYTF. Here the CDR3 DNA reads TGTGCCAGCAGTCGACAGACAGGCTATGGCTACACCTTC.

This chain links TRBV27 with TRBJ1-2; 7 bases match TRBD1. J gave up 5 bases and V 2 bases, and 8 bases lay outside the gene matches. The germline gives CDR1 MNHEY, CDR2 SMNVEV (reference sequence). The CDR3 is made up of 15 amino acids. The CDR3 region is CASSLENRGSYGYTF. Here the CDR3 DNA reads TGTGCCAGCAGTTTAGAGAACAGGGGATCATATGGCTACACCTTC.

This clone was seen only once. This chain uses TRBV27 with TRBJ2-5; TRBD2 is a possible D gene (6 bases). The CDR3 has 14 residues. The V gene lost 7 bases and the J gene lost 0 bases, with 12 bases spanning the gap. Germline CDR1 is MNHEY and CDR2 is SMNVEV (reference sequence). CDR3 loop: CASTPGGHQETQYF. The CDR3 DNA is TGTGCCAGCACCCCCGGGGGACACCAAGAGACCCAGTACTTC.

The chain is built from TRBV30 and TRBJ1-2, with 8 bases fitting TRBD1. CDR3 length: 15 residues. Looked up from germline, CDR1 is GTSNPN and CDR2 is SVGIG (reference sequence). The V segment lost 2 bases and the J segment 6 bases; nucleotides outside the gene matches: 11. CDR3 DNA: TGTGCCTGGAGTCACACCTCACAGGGGGGTGATGGCTACACCTTC. Residues: CAWSHTSQGGDGYTF.

This chain links TRBV4-2 with TRBJ2-7, with 8 bases lining up with TRBD1. Germline V lookup: CDR1 LGHNA, CDR2 YNFKEQ. Unmatched junction bases numbered 9, after V lost 1 base and J lost 7 bases. This CDR3 is built from 15 residues. In nucleotides, the CDR3 is TGTGCCAGCAGCCAAGTCGGGACAGGAGGGGGGGAGCAGTACTTC. Translation: CASSQVGTGGGEQYF.

This chain links TRBV27 with TRBJ2-1, with TRBD2 identical over 7 bases. Trimming cost V 5 bases and J 12 bases; bases outside gene matches: 13. Germline V gene lookup returns CDR1 MNHEY and CDR2 SMNVEV (reference sequence). This CDR3 comprises 14 residues. For the CDR3, the DNA is TGTGCCAGCAGTCCCGGGACTAAATTTACCGGGCAGTTCTTC. Translation gives CASSPGTKFTGQFF.

This clone was counted between two and nine times. The gene calls are TRBV30 and TRBJ1-3; TRBD1 is a possible D gene (5 bases). Germline V gene lookup returns CDR1 GTSNPN and CDR2 SVGIG (reference sequence). The V and J ends lost 5 bases and 1 base respectively, with 9 bases between them. The CDR3 contains 13 residues. Here the CDR3 DNA reads TGTGCCTGGGGGGCTGGGTCTGGAAACACCATATATTTT. Translating it yields CAWGAGSGNTIYF.

The CDR3 reads CASSQDDYRGNEQYF. The CDR3 DNA is TGCGCCAGCAGCCAGGATGACTACAGGGGCAACGAGCAGTACTTC. V and J are TRBV4-3 and TRBJ2-7; 7 positions match TRBD1. The V gene's germline CDR1 is LGHNA and CDR2 YSLEER. Trimming at V came to 3 bases and at J to 5 bases, leaving 10 bases not matched to a gene. The CDR3 has 15 residues.